Presented here are 19 T cell receptor beta chains from one specimen sequenced in a study of cytomegalovirus exposure and HLA in healthy donors. Both 60 Vbeta primers and 13 Jbeta primers went into the PCR. Libraries were prepared by immunoSEQ multiplex PCR; TCRdb keeps only in-frame clonotypes and omits some of them. Of approximately 180,000 clones listed, roughly 74% are singletons. The sequenced sample was PBMCs. The source of these receptors is a woman between 25 and 40 years old in good health and CMV-seronegative.

The chain couples TRBV7-3 to TRBJ2-3, with 10 bases aligning to TRBD2. Unmatched junction bases numbered 6, after V lost 0 bases and J lost 3 bases. This CDR3 is built from 17 residues. Germline assignment: CDR1 SGHTA and CDR2 FQGTGA. CDR3 loop: CASSLTGIAGGTDTQYF. The DNA of the CDR3 is TGTGCCAGCAGCTTAACGGGGATAGCGGGGGGAACAGATACGCAGTATTTT.

Of note for this clone: At the DNA level, this CDR3 is encoded by other sequences in the same sample as well. V usage is TRBV6-5 and J usage is TRBJ1-5; TRBD1 agrees at 8 bases. Germline V lookup: CDR1 MNHEY, CDR2 SVGAGI. This CDR3 has 15 amino acids. Germline trimming cut 6 bases from V and 1 base from J; bases unmatched to any gene: 5. CDR3 sequence: CASSPDRGSNQPQHF. CDR3 DNA: TGTGCCAGCAGCCCTGACAGGGGAAGCAATCAGCCCCAGCATTTT.

The CDR3 is CASSSRTDSYTGELFF. CDR3 nucleotide sequence: TGTGCCAGCAGTTCCAGAACGGACAGTTACACCGGGGAGCTGTTTTTT. V usage is TRBV27 and J usage is TRBJ2-2; the D gene is possibly TRBD1 (6 bases). V was shortened by 4 bases and J by 3 bases, with 15 bases between the two germline ends. This CDR3 spans 16 amino acids. Germline V gives CDR1 MNHEY, CDR2 SMNVEV (reference sequence).

There are a few counts of this clone. The V call is TRBV15, the J call TRBJ2-3; D might be TRBD1 (5 bases). The V end lost 3 bases, the J end lost 1 base, and 17 bases lay between the germline ends. CDR3 length: 17 residues. Per germline, CDR1 LNHNV and CDR2 YYDKDF (reference sequence). The CDR3 sequence is CATSRAEGQLGTDTQYF. CDR3 nucleotides: TGTGCCACCAGCAGGGCAGAAGGACAACTTGGCACAGATACGCAGTATTTT. The whole variable domain, remainder taken from reference TRBV15 and TRBJ2-3, is DAMVIQNPRYQVTQFGKPVTLSCSQTLNHNVMYWYQQKSSQAPKLLFHYYDKDFNNEADTPDNFQSRRPNTSFCFLDIRSPGLGDTAMYLCATSRAEGQLGTDTQYFGPGTRLTVL.

This clone was seen more than once but under ten times. The chain recombines TRBV4-1 with TRBJ2-1, with a weak D call TRBD1 (5 bases). Germline loops: CDR1 MGHRA, CDR2 YSYEKL. This CDR3 has 16 amino acids. V was pared by 0 bases and J by 5 bases, with 14 bases between. The CDR3 loop is CASSQDLGRMDNEQFF. The DNA of the CDR3 is TGCGCCAGCAGCCAAGACTTGGGGCGCATGGACAATGAGCAGTTCTTC.

This sequence joins TRBV5-4 and TRBJ2-1, with a weak D call TRBD1 (5 bases). V lost 0 bases, J lost 8 bases, and 12 bases lay in between. This CDR3 is built from 14 residues. Germline loops: CDR1 SGHNT, CDR2 YYREEE (reference sequence). CDR3 coding DNA: TGTGCCAGCAGCTTGGCCGGACATCTTGATGAGCAGTTCTTC. Amino acids: CASSLAGHLDEQFF.

About this clone: Other DNA sequences in this sample translate to the same CDR3. V usage is TRBV6-5 and J usage is TRBJ1-1; TRBD1 is a possible D gene (6 bases). The CDR3 is 14 residues long. With 0 bases removed from V and 5 bases from J, the gap between germline ends came to 10 bases. Germline lookup yields CDR1 MNHEY and CDR2 SVGAGI. The CDR3 spells CASSYSGGGTEAFF. The CDR3, as DNA: TGTGCCAGCAGTTACTCTGGGGGCGGGACTGAAGCTTTCTTT.

V is TRBV19 and J is TRBJ2-5; possibly TRBD1 for D (5 bases). The last part of the DNA fits TRBJ2-7 better; the J call may be wrong. The germline V gene encodes CDR1 LNHDA and CDR2 SQIVND (reference sequence). The CDR3 length is 14 residues. CDR3 loop: CASSIHGQGYEQYF. The CDR3, as DNA: TGTGCCAGTAGTATTCATGGCCAGGGCTACGAGCAGTACTTC.

This clone was seen a few times. The chain links TRBV27 to TRBJ1-2; D might be TRBD1 (6 bases). The germline CDR1 and CDR2 sequences are MNHEY and SMNVEV (reference sequence). V shed 3 bases and J shed 4 bases, with 15 bases lying between them. This CDR3 spans 15 amino acids. CDR3 region: CASSLASQGTYGYTF. The CDR3 coding sequence is TGTGCCAGCAGTTTGGCCTCCCAGGGGACCTATGGCTACACCTTC.

This clone was recorded a few times. CDR3 in amino acids: CAWSRLADTGELFF. CDR3 bases: TGTGCCTGGAGTAGACTAGCTGACACCGGGGAGCTGTTTTTT. The V and J genes are TRBV30 and TRBJ2-2, with 7 bases identical to TRBD2. This CDR3 has 14 amino acids. The germline V gene has CDR1 GTSNPN and CDR2 SVGIG (reference sequence). V trimming: 2 bases; J trimming: 3 bases; junction bases outside the gene matches: 3.

J is TRBJ1-3 and V is TRBV7-2, with 7 bases aligning to TRBD1. CDR1 and CDR2 (germline): SGHTA, FQGNSA. Unmatched junction bases numbered 4, after V lost 4 bases and J lost 4 bases. The CDR3 contains 14 residues. CDR3 DNA sequence: TGTGCCAGCAGCTCCCAGGGGGGCGGAAACACCATATATTTT. Its translation: CASSSQGGGNTIYF. The full variable domain, rest sourced from reference TRBV7-2 and TRBJ1-3, is GAGVSQSPSNKVTEKGKDVELRCDPISGHTALYWYRQSLGQGLEFLIYFQGNSAPDKSGLPSDRFSAERTGGSVSTLTIQRTQQEDSAVYLCASSSQGGGNTIYFGEGSWLTVV.

J is TRBJ1-5 and V is TRBV10-3; D is perhaps TRBD1 (6 bases). This CDR3 is built from 14 residues. Germline V gene sequence: CDR1 ENHRY, CDR2 SYGVKD. The V end lost 2 bases, the J end lost 6 bases, and 11 bases lay between the germline ends. In nucleotides, the CDR3 is TGTGCCATCAGTGAGCCGGGACAAGGTCAGCCCCAGCATTTT. It yields the protein CAISEPGQGQPQHF.

This chain uses TRBV29-1 with TRBJ2-7; D may be TRBD1 (5 bases). Germline V gene sequence: CDR1 SQVTM, CDR2 ANQGSEA. V was trimmed by 0 bases and J by 6 bases, leaving 9 bases between them. The CDR3 runs to 12 residues. The DNA for the CDR3 is TGCAGCGTTGAAGAGAGAAGGGGCGAGCAGTACTTC. This encodes CSVEERRGEQYF.

V usage is TRBV4-1 and J usage is TRBJ2-5; 10 bases line up with TRBD2. The DNA end favors TRBJ2-7, so the J call may be wrong. Germline V gives CDR1 MGHRA, CDR2 YSYEKL. This CDR3 spans 17 amino acids. The CDR3 DNA follows: TGCGCCAGCAGCCAAGGTCCCTCTAGCGGGGGCTTCCACGAGCAGTACTTC. Protein: CASSQGPSSGGFHEQYF.

This clone was picked up a small number of times. V usage is TRBV30 and J usage is TRBJ1-2; 7 positions match TRBD1. V trimming: 0 bases; J trimming: 3 bases; junction bases outside the gene matches: 4. Germline V lookup: CDR1 GTSNPN, CDR2 SVGIG (reference sequence). The CDR3 is 14 residues long. The CDR3 coding sequence is TGTGCCTGGAGTGTACTCGGGACAGACTATGGCTACACCTTC. Its protein is CAWSVLGTDYGYTF.

The rearrangement uses TRBV6-5 and TRBJ2-3; no clear D. The CDR3 runs to 9 residues. Trimming cost V 10 bases and J 6 bases, with 5 bases left between them. Per germline, CDR1 MNHEY and CDR2 SVGAGI. CDR3 loop: CATSDTQYF. The CDR3 DNA follows: TGTGCCACCTCCGATACGCAGTATTTT.

The chain has TRBV29-1 and TRBJ1-2; no clear D. V was pared by 0 bases and J by 8 bases, with 10 bases between. The CDR3 sequence is 12 residues long. Germline assignment: CDR1 SQVTM and CDR2 ANQGSEA. DNA of the CDR3: TGCAGCGTTGAAGATACATCGGGAGGCTACACCTTC. Its protein product is CSVEDTSGGYTF.

This clone has only one observation. The rearrangement joins TRBV19 to TRBJ2-7; the match to TRBD2 covers 9 bases. The CDR3 length is 13 residues. Germline assignment: CDR1 LNHDA and CDR2 SQIVND (reference sequence). The V and J ends lost 3 bases and 5 bases, in that order; junction bases with no gene match: 2. CDR3 sequence reads: CASSISGGNEQYF. DNA of the CDR3: TGTGCCAGTAGTATCAGCGGGGGGAACGAGCAGTACTTC.

The V call is TRBV11-2, the J call TRBJ2-2; TRBD2 agrees at 7 bases. From germline, CDR1 is SGHAT and CDR2 FQNNGV. This CDR3 is 15 amino acids long. With 3 bases clipped from V and 4 bases from J, the junction kept 5 bases outside the gene matches. CDR3 in DNA: TGTGCCAGCAGCTTGACGGGGAGGGGCACCGGGGAGCTGTTTTTT. Its translation is CASSLTGRGTGELFF.